One T cell receptor (beta chain) is described in this entry. Its antigen is not known. The second PCR ran roughly 6 to 11 cycles with a sample-barcoded 5' primer and J-beta primers. TCRdb fed the 5' RACE reads into MiXCR, producing one record per CDR3 protein. The sample includes some 920,000 distinct CDR3 sequences, 51% of them seen just once. The study isolated at least 6 million PBMCs from each sample. This specimen comes from a study of blood T cells in healthy people across ages. Whole-study results and caveats: The study regarded diversity estimates from one million T cells as underestimates. CMV status of donors was not determined, possibly confounding expanded clonotype changes. PBMCs left unsorted prevented a conclusive naive versus antigen-experienced comparison.

The origin of this receptor is a woman between 55 and 75 years old in good health. Sequenced sample: blood.

CDR3 bases: TGCAGTGAGACATATGCTAGCACAGATACGCAGTATTTT. Encoded protein: CSETYASTDTQYF. The chain combines TRBV20-1 with TRBJ2-3, with D hard to call. V gave up 7 bases and J gave up 0 bases, with 11 bases separating them. Germline CDR1 reads DFQATT; CDR2 reads SNEGSKA (reference sequence). This CDR3 spans 13 amino acids.